This T cell receptor beta chain was obtained from a study of brain T cells in children with intractable seizures. Stated time point: blood from clinic visit 5 months post-surgery; TSC patient then seizure free. Measured with immunoSEQ multiplex PCR; TCRdb has only the in-frame clones, and not every one. The sample includes about 350,000 clones, approximately 93% of them seen just once. The CDR3 runs to 16 residues. Germline CDR1 and CDR2: SGDLS and YYNGEE. Trimming stripped 3 bases from V and 3 bases from J, with 16 bases between. This chain connects TRBV9 to TRBJ2-1; D ambiguous. Sequenced here: peripheral blood, sampled approximately 5 months after surgery. This clonotype originated in a boy under three years old with tuberous sclerosis and intractable seizures. The CDR3 sequence: CASSAQGRNFYNEQFF. In DNA, the CDR3 is TGTGCCAGCAGCGCCCAAGGGCGGAATTTCTACAATGAGCAGTTCTTC.